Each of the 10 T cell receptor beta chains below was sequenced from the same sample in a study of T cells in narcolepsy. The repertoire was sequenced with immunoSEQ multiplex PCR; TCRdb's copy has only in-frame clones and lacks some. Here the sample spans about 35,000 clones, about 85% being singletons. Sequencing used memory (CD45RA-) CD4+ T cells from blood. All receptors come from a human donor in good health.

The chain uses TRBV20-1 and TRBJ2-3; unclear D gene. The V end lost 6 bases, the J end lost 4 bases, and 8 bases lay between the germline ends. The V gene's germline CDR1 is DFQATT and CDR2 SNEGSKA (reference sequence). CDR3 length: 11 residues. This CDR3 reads CSASWADTQYF. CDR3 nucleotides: TGCAGTGCCAGTTGGGCAGATACGCAGTATTTT.

The CDR3 spells CASSLPGTGPSYEQYF. Here the CDR3 DNA reads TGTGCCAGCAGTTTACCCGGGACAGGGCCCTCCTACGAGCAGTACTTC. The chain employs TRBV28 and TRBJ2-7; 9 bases fit TRBD1. The length of the CDR3 is 16 residues. Looked up from germline, CDR1 is MDHEN and CDR2 is SYDVKM. V lost 2 bases, J lost 0 bases, and 5 bases stayed unmatched.

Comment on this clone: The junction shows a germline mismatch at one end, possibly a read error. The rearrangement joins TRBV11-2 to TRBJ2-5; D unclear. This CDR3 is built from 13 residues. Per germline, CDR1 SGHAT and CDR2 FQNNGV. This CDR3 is CASTLYGEETQYF. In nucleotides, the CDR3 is TGTGCCAGCACCTTATATGGGGAAGAGACCCAGTACTTC.

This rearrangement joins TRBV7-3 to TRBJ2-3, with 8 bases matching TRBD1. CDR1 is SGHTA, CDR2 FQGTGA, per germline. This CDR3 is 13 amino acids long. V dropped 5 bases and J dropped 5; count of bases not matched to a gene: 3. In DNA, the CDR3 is TGTGCCAGCAGCAGGGACAGGTTAGATACGCAGTATTTT. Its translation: CASSRDRLDTQYF.

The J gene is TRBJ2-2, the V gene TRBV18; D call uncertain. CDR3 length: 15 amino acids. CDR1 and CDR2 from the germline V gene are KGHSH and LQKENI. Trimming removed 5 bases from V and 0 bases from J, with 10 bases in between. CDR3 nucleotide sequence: TGTGCCAGCTCAAAGGACCCGTCGAACACCGGGGAGCTGTTTTTT. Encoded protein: CASSKDPSNTGELFF.

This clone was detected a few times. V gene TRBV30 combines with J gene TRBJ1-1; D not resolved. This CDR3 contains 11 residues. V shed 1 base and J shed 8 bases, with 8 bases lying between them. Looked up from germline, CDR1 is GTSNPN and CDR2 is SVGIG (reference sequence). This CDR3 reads CAWSGQQEAFF. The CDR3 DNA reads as TGTGCCTGGAGTGGACAACAAGAAGCTTTCTTT. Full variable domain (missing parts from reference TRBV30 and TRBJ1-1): SQTIHQWPATLVQPVGSPLSLECTVEGTSNPNLYWYRQAAGRGLQLLFYSVGIGQISSEVPQNLSASRPQDRQFILSSKKLLLSDSGFYLCAWSGQQEAFFGQGTRLTVV.

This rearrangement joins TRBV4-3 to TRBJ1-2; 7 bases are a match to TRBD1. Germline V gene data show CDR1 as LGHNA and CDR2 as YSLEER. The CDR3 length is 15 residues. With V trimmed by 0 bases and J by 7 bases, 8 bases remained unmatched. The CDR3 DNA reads TGCGCCAGCAGCCAAGATTTTACAGGGGAGTTTGGCTACACCTTC. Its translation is CASSQDFTGEFGYTF.

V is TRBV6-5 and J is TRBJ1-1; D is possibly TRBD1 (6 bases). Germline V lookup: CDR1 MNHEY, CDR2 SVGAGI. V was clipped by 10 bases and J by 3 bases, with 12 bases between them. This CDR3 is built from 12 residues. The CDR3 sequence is CATQGRYTEAFF. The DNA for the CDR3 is TGTGCCACCCAGGGGCGTTACACTGAAGCTTTCTTT.

The CDR3 sequence is CASSLNGPGPTDTQYF. The CDR3, as DNA: TGTGCCAGCAGCCTAAACGGGCCGGGACCTACAGATACGCAGTATTTT. The chain recombines TRBV7-3 with TRBJ2-3; D tentatively fits TRBD1 or TRBD2 (5 bases each). Trimming took off 5 bases at V and 3 bases at J, with 18 bases between the two ends. CDR3 length: 16 residues. The germline V gene encodes CDR1 SGHTA and CDR2 FQGTGA. Full variable domain (rest looked up from reference TRBV7-3 and TRBJ2-3): GAGVSQTPSNKVTEKGKYVELRCDPISGHTALYWYRQSLGQGPEFLIYFQGTGAADDSGLPNDRFFAVRPEGSVSTLKIQRTERGDSAVYLCASSLNGPGPTDTQYFGPGTRLTVL.

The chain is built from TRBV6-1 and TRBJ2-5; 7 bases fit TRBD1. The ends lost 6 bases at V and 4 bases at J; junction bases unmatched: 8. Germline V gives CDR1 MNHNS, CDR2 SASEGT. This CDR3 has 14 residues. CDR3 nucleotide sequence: TGTGCCAGCAGAGGGGGCAGGGCAGGAGAGACCCAGTACTTC. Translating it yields CASRGGRAGETQYF.